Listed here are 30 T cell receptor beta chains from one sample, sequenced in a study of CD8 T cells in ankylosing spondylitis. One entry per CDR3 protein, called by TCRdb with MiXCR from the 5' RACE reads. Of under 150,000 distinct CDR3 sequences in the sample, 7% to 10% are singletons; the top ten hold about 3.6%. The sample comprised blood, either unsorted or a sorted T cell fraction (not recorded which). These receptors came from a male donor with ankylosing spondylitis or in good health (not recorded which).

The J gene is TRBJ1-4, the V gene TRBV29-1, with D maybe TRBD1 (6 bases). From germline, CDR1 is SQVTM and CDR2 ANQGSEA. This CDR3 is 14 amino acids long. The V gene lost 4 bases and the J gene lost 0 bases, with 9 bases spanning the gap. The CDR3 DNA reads TGCAGCGTTGGAAGGGGGGCAACTAATGAAAAACTGTTTTTT. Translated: CSVGRGATNEKLFF.

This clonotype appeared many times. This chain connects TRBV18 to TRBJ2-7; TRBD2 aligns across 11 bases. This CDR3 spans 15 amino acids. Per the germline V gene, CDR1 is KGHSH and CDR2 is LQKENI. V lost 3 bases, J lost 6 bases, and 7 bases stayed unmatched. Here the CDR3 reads CASSPGLAEPFEQYF. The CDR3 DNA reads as TGTGCCAGCTCACCGGGACTAGCGGAGCCGTTCGAGCAGTACTTC.

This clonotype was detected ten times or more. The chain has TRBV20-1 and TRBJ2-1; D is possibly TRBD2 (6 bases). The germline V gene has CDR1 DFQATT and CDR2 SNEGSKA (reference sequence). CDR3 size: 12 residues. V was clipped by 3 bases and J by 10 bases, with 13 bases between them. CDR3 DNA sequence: TGCAGTGCTAGGGGGGGTGTGGGCGAGCAGTTCTTC. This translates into CSARGGVGEQFF.

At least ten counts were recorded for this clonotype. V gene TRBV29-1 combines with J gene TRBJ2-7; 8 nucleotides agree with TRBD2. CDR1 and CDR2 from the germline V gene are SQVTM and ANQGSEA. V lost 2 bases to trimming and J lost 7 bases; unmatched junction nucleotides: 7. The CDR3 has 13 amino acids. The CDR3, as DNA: TGCAGCGTTGAACTAGCGGGTATAAAGGAGCAGTACTTC. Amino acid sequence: CSVELAGIKEQYF.

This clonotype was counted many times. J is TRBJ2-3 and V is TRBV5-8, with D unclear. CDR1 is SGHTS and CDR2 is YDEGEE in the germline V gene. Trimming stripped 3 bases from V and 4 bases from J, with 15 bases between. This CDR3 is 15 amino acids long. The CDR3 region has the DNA TGTGCCAGCAGCTCGGGCCGGGTGGTGTCAGATACGCAGTATTTT. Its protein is CASSSGRVVSDTQYF.

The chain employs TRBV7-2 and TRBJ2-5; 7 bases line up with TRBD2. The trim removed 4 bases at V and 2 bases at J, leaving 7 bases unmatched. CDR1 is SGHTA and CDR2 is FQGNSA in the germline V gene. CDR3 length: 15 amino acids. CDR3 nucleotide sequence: TGTGCCAGCAGCTGGATGGGGACTATGCAAGAGACCCAGTACTTC. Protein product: CASSWMGTMQETQYF.

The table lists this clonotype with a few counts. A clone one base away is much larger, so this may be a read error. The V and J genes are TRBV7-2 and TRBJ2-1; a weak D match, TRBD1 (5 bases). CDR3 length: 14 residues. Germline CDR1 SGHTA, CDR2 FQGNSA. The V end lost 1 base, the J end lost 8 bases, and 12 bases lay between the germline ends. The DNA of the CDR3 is TGTGCCAGCAGCTTAGATGCAGGGCCCGATGAGCAGTTCTTC. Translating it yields CASSLDAGPDEQFF.

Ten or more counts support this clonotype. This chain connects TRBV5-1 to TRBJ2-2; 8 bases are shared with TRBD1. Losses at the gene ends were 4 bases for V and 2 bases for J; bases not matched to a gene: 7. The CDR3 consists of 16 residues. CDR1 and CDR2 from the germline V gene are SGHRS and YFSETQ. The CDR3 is CASSLRDRTNTGELFF. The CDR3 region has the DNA TGCGCCAGCAGCCTCCGGGACAGGACAAACACCGGGGAGCTGTTTTTT.

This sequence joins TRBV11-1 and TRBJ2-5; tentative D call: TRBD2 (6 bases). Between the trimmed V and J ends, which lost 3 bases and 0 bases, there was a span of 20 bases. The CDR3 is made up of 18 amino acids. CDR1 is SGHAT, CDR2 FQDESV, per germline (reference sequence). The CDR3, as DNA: TGTGCCAGCAGCTTTCTCCGGGAGAGCATGGTGTACCAAGAGACCCAGTACTTC. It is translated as CASSFLRESMVYQETQYF.

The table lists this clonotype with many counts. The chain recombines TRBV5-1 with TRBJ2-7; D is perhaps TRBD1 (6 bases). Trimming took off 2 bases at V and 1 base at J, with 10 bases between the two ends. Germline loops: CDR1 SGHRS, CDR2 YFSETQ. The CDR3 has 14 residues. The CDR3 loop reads CASSFSGESYEQYF. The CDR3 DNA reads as TGCGCCAGCAGCTTCTCAGGGGAATCCTACGAGCAGTACTTC.

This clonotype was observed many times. As DNA, the CDR3 is TGCAGCGTCCCAGACTGGGAGGGGCGAAACATTCAGTACTTC. It specifies CSVPDWEGRNIQYF. The V call is TRBV29-1, the J call TRBJ2-4, with 7 bases matching TRBD2. This CDR3 comprises 14 residues. With 6 bases clipped from V and 6 bases from J, the junction kept 11 bases outside the gene matches. Germline V CDR1 and CDR2: SQVTM, ANQGSEA.

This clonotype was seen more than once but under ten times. The CDR3 DNA reads TGTGCCAGCAACCCACCGGGAGGGGGAGGCTCCTACAATGAGCAGTTCTTC. Its translation is CASNPPGGGGSYNEQFF. The genes are TRBV28 and TRBJ2-1; 8 bases map to TRBD2. The CDR3 is made up of 17 amino acids. Germline assignment: CDR1 MDHEN and CDR2 SYDVKM. V dropped 7 bases and J dropped 0; count of bases not matched to a gene: 11.

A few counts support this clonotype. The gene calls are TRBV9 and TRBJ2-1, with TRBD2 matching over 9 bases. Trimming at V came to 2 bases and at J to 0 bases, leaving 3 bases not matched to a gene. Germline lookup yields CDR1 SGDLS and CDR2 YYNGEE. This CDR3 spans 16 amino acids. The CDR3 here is CASSVAGGSSYNEQFF. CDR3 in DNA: TGTGCCAGCAGCGTGGCGGGAGGGAGCTCCTACAATGAGCAGTTCTTC.

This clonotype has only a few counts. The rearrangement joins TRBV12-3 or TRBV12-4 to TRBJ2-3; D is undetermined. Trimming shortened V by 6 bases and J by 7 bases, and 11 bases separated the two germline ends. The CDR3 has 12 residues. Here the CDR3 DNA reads TGTGCCAGCAGCCACGGACCGAATACGCAGTATTTT. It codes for CASSHGPNTQYF.

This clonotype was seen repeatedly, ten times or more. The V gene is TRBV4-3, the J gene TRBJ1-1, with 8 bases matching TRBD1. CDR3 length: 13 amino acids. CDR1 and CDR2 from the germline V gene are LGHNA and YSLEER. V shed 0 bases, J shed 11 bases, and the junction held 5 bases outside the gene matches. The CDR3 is CASSQEGQAGAFF. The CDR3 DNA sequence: TGCGCCAGCAGCCAAGAGGGACAGGCGGGGGCTTTCTTT.

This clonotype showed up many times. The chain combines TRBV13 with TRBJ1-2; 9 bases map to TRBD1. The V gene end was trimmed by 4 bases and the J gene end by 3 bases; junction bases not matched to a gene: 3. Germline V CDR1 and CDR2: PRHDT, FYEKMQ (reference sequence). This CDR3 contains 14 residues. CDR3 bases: TGTGCCAGCAGCTGGACAGGGGAACACTATGGCTACACCTTC. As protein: CASSWTGEHYGYTF.

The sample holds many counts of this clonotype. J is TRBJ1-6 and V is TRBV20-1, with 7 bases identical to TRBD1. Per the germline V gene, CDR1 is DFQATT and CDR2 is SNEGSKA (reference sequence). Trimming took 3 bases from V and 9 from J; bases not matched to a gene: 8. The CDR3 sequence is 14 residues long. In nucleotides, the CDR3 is TGCAGTGCTAGGGAGGGGGCGCGTCGTTCACCCCTCCACTTT. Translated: CSAREGARRSPLHF.

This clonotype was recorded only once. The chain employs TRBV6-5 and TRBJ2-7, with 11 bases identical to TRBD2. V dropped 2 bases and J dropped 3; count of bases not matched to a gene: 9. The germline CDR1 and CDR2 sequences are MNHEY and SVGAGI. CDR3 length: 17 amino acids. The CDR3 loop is CASSYTSGSLYGYEQYF. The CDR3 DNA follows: TGTGCCAGCAGTTACACTAGCGGGAGCTTGTATGGCTACGAGCAGTACTTC.

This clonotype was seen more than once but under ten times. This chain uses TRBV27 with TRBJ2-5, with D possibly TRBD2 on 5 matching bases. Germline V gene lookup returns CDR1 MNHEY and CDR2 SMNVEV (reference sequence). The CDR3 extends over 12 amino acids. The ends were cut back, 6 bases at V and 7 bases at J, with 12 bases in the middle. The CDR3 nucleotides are TGTGCCAGCAGCCGGGTCCGGGGGACCCAGTACTTC. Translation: CASSRVRGTQYF.

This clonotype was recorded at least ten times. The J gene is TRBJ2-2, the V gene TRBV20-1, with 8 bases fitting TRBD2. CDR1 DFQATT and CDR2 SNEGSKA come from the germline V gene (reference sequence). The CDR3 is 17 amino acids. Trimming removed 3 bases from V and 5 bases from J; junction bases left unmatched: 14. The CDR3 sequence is CSASAQGEAGVTGELFF. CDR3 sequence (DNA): TGCAGTGCTAGCGCTCAAGGGGAAGCGGGAGTTACCGGGGAGCTGTTTTTT.

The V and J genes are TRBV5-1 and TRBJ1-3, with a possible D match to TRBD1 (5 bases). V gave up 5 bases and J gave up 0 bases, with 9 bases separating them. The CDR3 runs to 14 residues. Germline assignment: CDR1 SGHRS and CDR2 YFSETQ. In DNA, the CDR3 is TGCGCCAGCAGGGACACCGGCTCTGGAAACACCATATATTTT. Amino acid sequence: CASRDTGSGNTIYF.

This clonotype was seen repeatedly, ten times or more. The CDR3 loop reads CSAISGRGYEQYF. CDR3 bases: TGCAGTGCTATTAGCGGGAGGGGGTACGAGCAGTACTTC. The chain has TRBV20-1 and TRBJ2-7; 11 bases align to TRBD2. The CDR3 covers 13 residues. Germline lookup yields CDR1 DFQATT and CDR2 SNEGSKA (reference sequence). Unmatched junction bases numbered 3, after V lost 4 bases and J lost 4 bases.

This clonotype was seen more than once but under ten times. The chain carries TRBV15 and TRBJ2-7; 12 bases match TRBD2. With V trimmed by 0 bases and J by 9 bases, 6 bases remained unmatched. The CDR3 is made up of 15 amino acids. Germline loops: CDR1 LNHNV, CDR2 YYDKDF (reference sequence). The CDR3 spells CATSRDRLAGVPQYF. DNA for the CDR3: TGTGCCACCAGCAGAGACCGACTAGCGGGAGTTCCGCAGTACTTC.

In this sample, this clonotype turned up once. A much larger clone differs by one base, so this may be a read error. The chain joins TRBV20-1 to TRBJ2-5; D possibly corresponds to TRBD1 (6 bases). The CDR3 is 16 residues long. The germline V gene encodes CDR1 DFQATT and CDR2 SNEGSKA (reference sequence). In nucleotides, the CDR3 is TGCTGTGCTAGAGATTCCTCGACAGGTACAAAAGAGACCCAGTACTTC. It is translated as CCARDSSTGTKETQYF.

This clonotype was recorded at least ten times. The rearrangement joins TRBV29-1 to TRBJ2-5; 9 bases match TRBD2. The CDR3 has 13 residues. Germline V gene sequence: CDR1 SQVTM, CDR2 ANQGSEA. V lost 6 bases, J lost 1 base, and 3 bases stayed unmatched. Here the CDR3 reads CSVAAGGQETQYF. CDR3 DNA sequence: TGCAGCGTGGCAGCGGGGGGCCAAGAGACCCAGTACTTC.

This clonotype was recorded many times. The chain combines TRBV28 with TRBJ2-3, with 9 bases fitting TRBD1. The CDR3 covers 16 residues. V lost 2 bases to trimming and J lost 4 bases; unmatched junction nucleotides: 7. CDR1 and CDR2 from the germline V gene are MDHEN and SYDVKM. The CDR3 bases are TGTGCCAGCAGTTTACGGCGACAGGGGGGCCCAGATACGCAGTATTTT. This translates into CASSLRRQGGPDTQYF.

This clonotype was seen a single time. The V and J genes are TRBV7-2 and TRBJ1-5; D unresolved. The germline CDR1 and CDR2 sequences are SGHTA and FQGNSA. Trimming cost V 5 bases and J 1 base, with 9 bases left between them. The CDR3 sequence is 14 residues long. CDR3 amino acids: CASSNEFSNQPQHF. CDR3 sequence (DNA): TGTGCCAGCAGCAACGAGTTCAGCAATCAGCCCCAGCATTTT.

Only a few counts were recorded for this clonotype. In DNA, the CDR3 is TGTGCCAGCGGATCCTCTGGGGCCAACGTCCTGACTTTC. Residues: CASGSSGANVLTF. This chain connects TRBV12-3 or TRBV12-4 to TRBJ2-6, with D unresolved. The CDR3 spans 13 residues. V gave up 8 bases and J gave up 0 bases, with 5 bases separating them.

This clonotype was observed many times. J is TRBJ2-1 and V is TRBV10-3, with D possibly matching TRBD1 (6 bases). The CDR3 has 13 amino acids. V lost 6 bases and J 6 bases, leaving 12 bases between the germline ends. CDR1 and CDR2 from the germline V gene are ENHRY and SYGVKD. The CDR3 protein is CAIRADSLNEQFF. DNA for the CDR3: TGTGCCATCAGAGCGGACAGTCTCAATGAGCAGTTCTTC.

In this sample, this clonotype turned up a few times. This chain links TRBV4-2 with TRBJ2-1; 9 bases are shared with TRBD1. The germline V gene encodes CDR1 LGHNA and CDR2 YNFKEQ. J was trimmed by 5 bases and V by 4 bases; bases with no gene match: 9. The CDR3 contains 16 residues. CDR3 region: CASSLYGTGSNNEQFF. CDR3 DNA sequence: TGTGCCAGCAGCCTTTACGGGACAGGGTCTAACAATGAGCAGTTCTTC.